These 3 T cell receptor beta chains share one sample of origin, sequenced in a study of T cells in Graves' hyperthyroidism and ophthalmopathy. Template material for amplifying TCR beta CDR3 regions consisted of RNA transcripts. A first-round RT-PCR of the TCR CDR3 used the HTBI primer set. Using its own MiXCR run on the multiplex PCR reads, TCRdb lists one record per CDR3 protein. The repertoire holds hundreds of thousands of distinct CDR3 sequences, with around 14% as singletons. The sequenced sample consisted of blood. These receptors originate from a woman between 18 and 29 years old with Graves' hyperthyroidism.

This clonotype was counted between two and nine times. This chain uses TRBV10-3 with TRBJ1-2, with 7 bases identical to TRBD1. CDR1 and CDR2 (germline): ENHRY, SYGVKD. Unmatched junction bases numbered 6, after V lost 2 bases and J lost 0 bases. The CDR3 runs 16 residues. The CDR3 DNA reads TGTGCCATCAGTGAGACAGCCGGGACAGCTAACTATGGCTACACCTTC. This sequence encodes CAISETAGTANYGYTF.

Ten or more counts support this clonotype. The rearrangement joins TRBV2 to TRBJ2-2; the D is unclear. The germline V gene encodes CDR1 SNHLY and CDR2 FYNNEI. V was clipped by 1 base and J by 3 bases, with 9 bases between them. The CDR3 has 15 residues. The CDR3 protein is CASSEEEHDTGELFF. CDR3 coding DNA: TGTGCCAGCAGTGAAGAAGAGCATGACACCGGGGAGCTGTTTTTT.

This chain links TRBV12-3 or TRBV12-4 with TRBJ2-2; a weak D match, TRBD2 (6 bases). The CDR3 is 13 residues long. Trimming shortened V by 7 bases and J by 0 bases, and 6 bases separated the two germline ends. The CDR3 here is CASTGANTGELFF. CDR3 nucleotides: TGTGCCAGCACGGGGGCGAACACCGGGGAGCTGTTTTTT.